This T cell receptor (beta chain) derives from a study of T-cell reconstitution after alpha-beta-depleted transplantation in children. Unique molecular identifiers were incorporated into the prepared TCRbeta library. TCRdb itself ran the PCR reads through MiXCR, one entry per CDR3 protein. The repertoire has 200,000 to 250,000 distinct CDR3 sequences, under 9.5% of them found once; the top ten carry about 6.2%. Germline V gene lookup returns CDR1 SGHRS and CDR2 YFSETQ. CDR3 size: 12 residues. With 4 bases clipped from V and 5 bases from J, the junction kept 2 bases outside the gene matches. The chain combines TRBV5-1 with TRBJ1-1, with 7 bases aligning to TRBD1. This clonotype originated in a human donor who donated a stem cell graft to a child with acute lymphoblastic leukemia. The material sequenced was PBMCs from the stem cell graft donor, taken from the stem cell graft. Here the CDR3 DNA reads TGCGCCAGCAGCAAGACAGGGACTGAAGCTTTCTTT. This sequence encodes CASSKTGTEAFF.